This T cell receptor (beta chain) appears in the sequencing data of a study of T-cell reconstitution after alpha-beta-depleted transplantation in children. Study-level points and caveats: T-cell numbers and diversity, one year after transplant, stemmed largely from T cells that were newly produced. It was surviving recipient T cells and thymic progenitors that gave some patients high TCRbeta diversity at day 60. Reportedly, alpha-beta T cells present about two months post-transplant originated from several hundred expanded clones of graft origin.

With V trimmed by 3 bases and J by 8 bases, 6 bases remained unmatched. This CDR3 contains 15 residues. For TCRbeta, the library was prepared with unique molecular identifiers. TCRdb itself ran the PCR reads through MiXCR, one entry per CDR3 protein. The table records about a million distinct CDR3 sequences, roughly 29% of them present only once. Concerning this clonotype itself: The antigen is not known.

The input for sequencing was PBMCs, mostly from graft donor cells, taken 360 days after TCRalphabeta/CD19-depleted stem cell transplant. The rearrangement links TRBV12-3 or TRBV12-4 to TRBJ2-2, with 10 bases aligning to TRBD2. The TCR originated in a boy less than two years old who had a stem cell transplant for SCID, so the T cells may come from the graft donor. The CDR3 nucleotides read TGTGCCAGCAGTTTGTGGCTAGCGGGGGCGGGGGAGCTGTTTTTT. This codes for CASSLWLAGAGELFF.